The text below deals with one T cell receptor beta chain. This clonotype was detected only a few times. It has no known antigen specificity. The sample holds no much larger clone one base away, and base qualities are not on file. V loses 3 bases of germline sequence and J loses 5 bases, and the interval between the two ends is 13 bases. The CDR3 runs 14 residues from the cysteine to the phenylalanine. The CDR3 DNA has 42 bases and is translated from base 1. The data were taken from a study of blood T cells in healthy people across ages (dated by TCRdb to about 2015). Study-level background: Template switching captured roughly one uniquely barcoded TCR beta cDNA molecule per two T cells in model experiments. To track age-related changes in TCR beta repertoire diversity, the study relied on deep sequencing normalized with unique cDNA molecular identifiers. The donors were split into four age groups: young (average roughly 15 years), middle-aged (roughly 39), aged (62) and long-lived (approximately 89). To avoid experimental bias, donors of different ages were distributed randomly across sequencing lanes. For two donors (one aged 18 to 30 and one aged 80 or older), the study analyzed two additional independent replicas of 1 million unique cDNA reads from the same blood draw. On the study overall, not on this receptor specifically: There was a strong correlation between observed TCR beta diversity and the percentage of naive T cells measured by flow cytometry. The CMV infection status of donors was not known, potentially confounding age-related changes in expanded clonotypes. As age increased, observed TCR beta diversity per million T cells dropped in a roughly linear way, and a significant reduction was already evident by age 40. The long-lived group showed more naive CD4+ T cells, fewer expanded clones and increased TCR diversity than the aged group, suggesting age selection. Estimates of total diversity based on one million sequenced T cells were regarded as lower bounds and as underestimates. Bulk unsorted PBMC profiling prevented conclusive comparison of naive and antigen-experienced compartments.

Donors were 30 to 45 systemically healthy Caucasian individuals from Russia aged roughly 6 to 90 years. Roughly 9.5 milliliters of peripheral blood were drawn from each donor into EDTA-treated Vacutainer tubes. Ficoll-Paque density-gradient centrifugation was used to isolate PBMCs, with at least 6.5 million per sample. Trizol reagent was used to extract total RNA from the PBMCs, yielding at least 5.5 micrograms per sample. Naive CD45RAhigh/CD27high T cell percentages were measured by flow cytometry on a PBMC aliquot from every donor. Library prep was done by 5' RACE. Sequencing relied on an Illumina HiSeq 2500. A second roughly 7 to 11 cycle PCR used a sample-barcoded 5' primer and a J-beta primer mix. A unique molecular identifier was introduced onto each TCR beta cDNA molecule by a template-switch 5' adaptor carrying 12 random nucleotides. Each sample yielded at least 2.5 million CDR3-containing paired-end reads. The Mint cDNA synthesis kit, primed by a TRBC-specific oligonucleotide, was used to synthesize first-strand cDNA from all RNA. All cDNA was treated with uracil-DNA glycosylase and then went through a first 18-cycle PCR with the universal primers M1SS and BC2_uni_R. Turning to the authors' computational methods: For normalization, 1 million high-quality reads, each with a distinct molecular identifier, were randomly selected from each sample. Instead of being binned into consensus sequences, reads with shared molecular identifiers were discarded. MiTCR, run with a Q25 quality threshold and the strictest error-elimination algorithm, handled CDR3 identification, clonotype clustering and error correction. A nonparametric unseen species model with Euler transformation was used to estimate a lower bound on total TCR beta diversity. TCRdb ran its own pipeline on the public reads, namely fastp trimming at Q25 and MiXCR clone calling, and kept in-frame beta chains. Each entry is one CDR3 protein sequence, shown with its most common DNA and genes. Clone size and V and J calls follow TCRdb, not the original study. The sample table shows 1,500,000 or so distinct CDR3 sequences, and approximately 59% are seen once. The top ten clonotypes cover over 5.5% of the sample.

The chain employs TRBV12-3 or TRBV12-4 and TRBJ1-1, with no D gene named confidently. The sequence came from a man aged 18 to 30 in good health. Specimen: blood. The CDR3 has the sequence CASSFHPGGTEAFF. The DNA sequence is given as TGTGCCAGCAGTTTCCATCCCGGTGGGACTGAAGCTTTCTTT.